The TCR beta chain under discussion was sequenced for a study of blood T cell repertoires in COVID-19. TCRdb's table, derived via immunoSEQ multiplex PCR, lists solely in-frame clones and lacks some. The sample holds 65,000 to 85,000 clones, 80% to 90% seen once. This CDR3 spans 14 amino acids. V lost 1 base to trimming and J lost 4 bases, with 9 bases between them. Per the germline V gene, CDR1 is LGHDT and CDR2 is YNNKEL (reference sequence). This sequence originates from a woman aged 60-70 years with acute or convalescent COVID-19. This sequence joins TRBV3-1 (or the pseudogene TRBV3-2) and TRBJ2-3; D gene ambiguous. Source material: peripheral blood. The CDR3 DNA follows: TGTGCCAGCAGCCAAGGGGCAGAGCCAGATACGCAGTATTTT. Its protein is CASSQGAEPDTQYF.